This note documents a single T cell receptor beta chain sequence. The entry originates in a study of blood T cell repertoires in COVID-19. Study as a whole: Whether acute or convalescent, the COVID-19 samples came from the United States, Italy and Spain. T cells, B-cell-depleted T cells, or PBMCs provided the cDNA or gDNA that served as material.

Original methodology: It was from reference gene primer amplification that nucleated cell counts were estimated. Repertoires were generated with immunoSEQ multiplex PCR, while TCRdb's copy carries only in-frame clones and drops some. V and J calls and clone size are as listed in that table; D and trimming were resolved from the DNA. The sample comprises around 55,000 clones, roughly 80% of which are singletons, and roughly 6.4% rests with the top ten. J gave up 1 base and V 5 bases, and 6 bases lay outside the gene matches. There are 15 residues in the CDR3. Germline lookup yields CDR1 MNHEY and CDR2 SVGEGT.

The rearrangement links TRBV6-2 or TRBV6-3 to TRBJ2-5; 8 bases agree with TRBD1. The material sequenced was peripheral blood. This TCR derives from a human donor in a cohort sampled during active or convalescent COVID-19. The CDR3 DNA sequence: TGTGCCAGCAGTCCCTGGACAGGGCCCCAAGAGACCCAGTACTTC. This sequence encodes CASSPWTGPQETQYF.